The clone carrying this T cell receptor beta chain was observed at least ten times. Antigen specificity is unknown. It was RNA transcripts that yielded the amplified TCR beta CDR3 regions. The HTBI primer set was used in a first-round RT-PCR of the TCR CDR3. TCRdb independently ran MiXCR on the multiplex PCR reads; one entry per CDR3 protein. This table has 300,000 or so distinct CDR3 sequences, about 15% appearing once. This sample is part of a study of T cells in Graves' hyperthyroidism and ophthalmopathy. The overall study: Staff took peripheral blood when the initial diagnosis was made, before any treatment began. Study-wide results and limits: From stable hyperthyroidism, ophthalmopathy was separated by a 13 V-J model.

The CDR3 is 13 amino acids. Trimming took 1 base from V and 6 from J, leaving 7 bases between them. Germline V gene data show CDR1 as SGHVS and CDR2 as FNYEAQ. The study excluded patients with uncontrolled infection, other autoimmune disease, pregnancy or lactation. This sequence was found in a young man with Graves' hyperthyroidism. The genes are TRBV7-6 and TRBJ1-5; D unresolved. The sequenced material came from blood. The CDR3 reads CASSLVAGQPQHF. CDR3 bases: TGTGCCAGCAGCTTAGTAGCAGGTCAGCCCCAGCATTTT.